The 17 T cell receptor beta chains presented below share a single source sample, sequenced in a study of shared clonotypes between healthy human individuals. Naive CD8 cells were CD45RO-negative, positively selected for CCR7, excluding terminally differentiated effector memory CD45RA+ cells. Sequenced by immunoSEQ multiplex PCR; TCRdb stores in-frame clones only, minus some. The top ten clones hold about 0.11% of a sample with 500,000 to 700,000 clones, around 95% of them seen once. Sequencing was done on a sample of naive CD8+ T cells sorted from blood. These receptors were obtained from a woman under 40 in good health.

This chain uses TRBV28 with TRBJ2-3, with 9 bases identical to TRBD2. Germline V CDR1 and CDR2: MDHEN, SYDVKM. Trimming at V came to 3 bases and at J to 3 bases, leaving 13 bases not matched to a gene. The CDR3 sequence is 18 residues long. Here the CDR3 DNA reads TGTGCCAGCAGTTTGCTTACTAGCGGGCGCCTGGAGACAGATACGCAGTATTTT. Protein sequence: CASSLLTSGRLETDTQYF.

This chain connects TRBV11-2 to TRBJ2-7; no reliable D call. CDR3 length: 11 residues. The germline CDR1 and CDR2 sequences are SGHAT and FQNNGV. Between the trimmed V and J ends, which lost 3 bases and 4 bases, there was a span of 4 bases. CDR3 DNA: TGTGCCAGCAGCTTTAATTACGAGCAGTACTTC. It translates to CASSFNYEQYF.

The J gene is TRBJ2-5, the V gene TRBV27; 11 nucleotides match TRBD2. The DNA end lines up better with TRBJ2-7; the J call may be wrong. The CDR3 is 14 residues long. Germline-derived CDR1 and CDR2 are MNHEY and SMNVEV (reference sequence). DNA for the CDR3: TGTGCCAGCCGCACTAGCGGGAGCCAAAACGAGCAGTACTTC. Its translation is CASRTSGSQNEQYF.

This chain uses TRBV28 with TRBJ1-2; 11 bases line up with TRBD1. This CDR3 contains 16 residues. Trimming removed 7 bases from V and 3 bases from J; junction bases left unmatched: 10. The germline V gene has CDR1 MDHEN and CDR2 SYDVKM. CDR3 nucleotide sequence: TGTGCCAGCACCCCGGCGGGACAGGGGGGAGACTATGGCTACACCTTC. Its protein product is CASTPAGQGGDYGYTF.

This clone was observed a few times. The chain employs TRBV30 and TRBJ1-2, with no clear D. The CDR3 extends over 10 amino acids. CDR1 is GTSNPN, CDR2 SVGIG, per germline (reference sequence). This chain's CDR3 is CAVVSVGYTF. The CDR3 nucleotides read TGTGCGGTGGTATCTGTTGGCTACACCTTC.

V and J are TRBV4-2 and TRBJ2-7, with no clear D. V shed 4 bases and J shed 2 bases, with 6 bases lying between them. From germline, CDR1 is LGHNA and CDR2 YNFKEQ. CDR3 length: 12 residues. In DNA form, the CDR3 reads TGTGCCAGCAGCCCTCCGACCTACGAGCAGTACTTC. This encodes CASSPPTYEQYF.

V gene TRBV13 combines with J gene TRBJ2-4; D is possibly TRBD2 (7 bases). The ends were cut back, 3 bases at V and 9 bases at J, with 18 bases in the middle. Germline V gene sequence: CDR1 PRHDT, CDR2 FYEKMQ (reference sequence). The CDR3 is 15 amino acids. CDR3 protein: CASSFEGEGLPIQYF. CDR3 bases: TGTGCCAGCAGCTTCGAGGGGGAGGGCCTCCCCATTCAGTACTTC.

Details on this clone: The same CDR3 can be traced to other DNA sequences in this sample. The chain's CDR3 is CASSYGSNYGYTF. CDR3 bases: TGTGCCAGCAGTTACGGGAGTAACTATGGCTACACCTTC. The rearrangement uses TRBV28 and TRBJ1-2; D remains unclear. CDR1 is MDHEN, CDR2 SYDVKM, per germline. V shed 4 bases and J shed 1 base, with 7 bases lying between them. The CDR3 extends over 13 amino acids.

This clone was detected only once. CDR3: CAISDSWDKEYEQYF. CDR3 DNA sequence: TGTGCCATCAGTGACAGTTGGGACAAAGAGTACGAGCAGTACTTC. V and J are TRBV10-3 and TRBJ2-7; TRBD1 might be the D (6 bases). CDR3 length: 15 residues. CDR1 is ENHRY and CDR2 is SYGVKD in the germline V gene. Trimming stripped 3 bases from V and 4 bases from J, with 16 bases between.

The gene calls are TRBV7-9 and TRBJ2-2; 8 bases align to TRBD2. The ends lost 8 bases at V and 5 bases at J; junction bases unmatched: 7. The germline CDR1 and CDR2 sequences are SEHNR and FQNEAQ (reference sequence). This CDR3 comprises 14 residues. The CDR3 region is CASHRLASTGELFF. CDR3 nucleotides: TGTGCCAGCCATAGACTAGCGAGTACCGGGGAGCTGTTTTTT.

The genes are TRBV29-1 and TRBJ2-1; 8 bases map to TRBD2. CDR1 and CDR2 from the germline V gene are SQVTM and ANQGSEA. Trimming cost V 1 base and J 3 bases; bases outside gene matches: 8. The CDR3 is 16 residues long. CDR3 DNA: TGCAGCGTTGAAGGGATAGCGGGAAGAAGCTACAATGAGCAGTTCTTC. It is translated as CSVEGIAGRSYNEQFF.

J is TRBJ2-3 and V is TRBV5-4; D is unclear. The V gene lost 3 bases and the J gene lost 9 bases, with 11 bases spanning the gap. Germline CDR1 and CDR2: SGHNT and YYREEE (reference sequence). This CDR3 comprises 12 residues. CDR3 DNA sequence: TGTGCCAGCAGCTCCACCTCAAGGACGCAGTATTTT. Amino acid sequence: CASSSTSRTQYF. Looking up the rest from reference TRBV5-4 and TRBJ2-3 gives the full variable domain: ETGVTQSPTHLIKTRGQQVTLRCSSQSGHNTVSWYQQALGQGPQFIFQYYREEENGRGNFPPRFSGLQFPNYSSELNVNALELDDSALYLCASSSTSRTQYFGPGTRLTVL.

The rearrangement uses TRBV27 and TRBJ1-5, with D hard to call. Trimming shortened V by 3 bases and J by 4 bases, and 13 bases separated the two germline ends. The CDR3 extends over 15 amino acids. The germline V gene encodes CDR1 MNHEY and CDR2 SMNVEV (reference sequence). Written as DNA, the CDR3 is TGTGCCAGCAGTTTGCGTTCTCCCTCGAATCAGCCCCAGCATTTT. This gives the protein CASSLRSPSNQPQHF.

This chain connects TRBV27 to TRBJ2-7; a possible D gene is TRBD1 (5 bases). This CDR3 is 15 amino acids long. Trimming took 4 bases from V and 0 from J, leaving 13 bases between them. CDR1 is MNHEY and CDR2 is SMNVEV in the germline V gene (reference sequence). CDR3 region: CASSWGAASSYEQYF. As DNA, the CDR3 is TGTGCCAGCAGTTGGGGCGCAGCGAGCTCCTACGAGCAGTACTTC.

V is TRBV20-1 and J is TRBJ1-1; D might be TRBD1 (5 bases). Trimming removed 2 bases at V and 8 bases at J, with 9 bases between. The CDR3 runs to 11 residues. The germline V gene encodes CDR1 DFQATT and CDR2 SNEGSKA (reference sequence). CDR3 coding DNA: TGCAGTGCTAGATCAACAGGAGAAGCTTTCTTT. It specifies CSARSTGEAFF.

The V call is TRBV9, the J call TRBJ2-1; the D gene is possibly TRBD2 (6 bases). There are 15 residues in the CDR3. Germline lookup yields CDR1 SGDLS and CDR2 YYNGEE. The V gene lost 0 bases and the J gene lost 2 bases, with 9 bases spanning the gap. The CDR3 reads CASSVAGDPYNEQFF. DNA of the CDR3: TGTGCCAGCAGCGTAGCGGGAGATCCCTACAATGAGCAGTTCTTC.

This chain uses TRBV9 with TRBJ1-6, with 9 bases fitting TRBD1. Germline V gene lookup returns CDR1 SGDLS and CDR2 YYNGEE. V lost 7 bases, J lost 14 bases, and 16 bases stayed unmatched. The CDR3 consists of 15 residues. DNA of the CDR3: TGTGCCAGCGGCCCCGGGACAGGGTCTTATGAGGCCCTCCACTTT. Its translation is CASGPGTGSYEALHF.